The next 32 T cell receptor beta chains were all read from a single sample in a study of blood T cell repertoires in COVID-19. The repertoire was sequenced with immunoSEQ multiplex PCR; TCRdb's copy has only in-frame clones and lacks some. The data show 300,000 or so clones, with roughly 85% seen just once and 5.5% to 7% held by the top ten. The source material was PBMCs or T cells enriched from blood (not recorded which). Source of these receptors: a woman aged 25 to 39 who had recovered from COVID-19.

This clone came up once. The sample carries other DNA sequences with the same CDR3. The rearrangement links TRBV20-1 to TRBJ1-1; D possibly corresponds to TRBD1 (5 bases). This CDR3 spans 11 amino acids. Germline loops: CDR1 DFQATT, CDR2 SNEGSKA (reference sequence). Deletions cut 2 bases from V and 6 bases from J, with 7 bases between. The DNA for the CDR3 is TGCAGTGCTAGATCGGGGGCTGAAGCTTTCTTT. This translates into CSARSGAEAFF.

The J gene is TRBJ1-4, the V gene TRBV7-9; 7 nucleotides align to TRBD1. The V gene end was trimmed by 5 bases and the J gene end by 4 bases; junction bases not matched to a gene: 4. Germline V gene data show CDR1 as SEHNR and CDR2 as FQNEAQ (reference sequence). This CDR3 spans 14 amino acids. The CDR3 is CASSRQGFNEKLFF. In DNA, the CDR3 is TGTGCCAGCAGCCGACAGGGTTTTAATGAAAAACTGTTTTTT.

The chain links TRBV3-1 (or the pseudogene TRBV3-2) to TRBJ1-2; TRBD1 matches at 9 bases. V lost 1 base, J lost 2 bases, and 11 bases stayed unmatched. CDR3 length equals 18 residues. From germline, CDR1 is LGHDT and CDR2 YNNKEL (reference sequence). The CDR3 protein is CASSQVPGQGPFNYGYTF. CDR3 nucleotide sequence: TGTGCCAGCAGCCAAGTGCCGGGACAGGGACCCTTCAACTATGGCTACACCTTC.

The chain combines TRBV5-1 with TRBJ1-3; D gene ambiguous. The CDR3 loop spans 15 amino acids. The germline gives CDR1 SGHRS, CDR2 YFSETQ. The V gene lost 0 bases and the J gene lost 0 bases, with 7 bases spanning the gap. The CDR3 nucleotides are TGCGCCAGCAGCTTGGAATCTAGCTCTGGAAACACCATATATTTT. It translates to CASSLESSSGNTIYF.

The gene calls are TRBV19 and TRBJ1-6, with 7 bases identical to TRBD1. The CDR3 length is 13 residues. Per the germline V gene, CDR1 is LNHDA and CDR2 is SQIVND (reference sequence). Unmatched junction bases numbered 7, after V lost 8 bases and J lost 9 bases. DNA of the CDR3: TGTGCCAGTGGGGACAGCAGCTCTTCACCCCTCCACTTT. Translating it yields CASGDSSSSPLHF.

The chain joins TRBV27 to TRBJ2-2; a possible D gene is TRBD1 (6 bases). V lost 4 bases to trimming and J lost 0 bases, with 9 bases between them. This CDR3 has 15 amino acids. From germline, CDR1 is MNHEY and CDR2 SMNVEV (reference sequence). CDR3 bases: TGTGCCAGCAGTTCGACAGGTTCGAACACCGGGGAGCTGTTTTTT. This sequence encodes CASSSTGSNTGELFF.

V usage is TRBV21-1 and J usage is TRBJ1-1. TRBV21-1 is listed as a pseudogene. CDR3 size: 13 residues. CDR3 coding DNA: TGTATTACTCGGGGACGGGAGGGCACTGAAGCTTTCTTT. Translated: CITRGREGTEAFF.

The rearrangement uses TRBV6-2 or TRBV6-3 and TRBJ1-4; D is possibly TRBD1 (6 bases). Trimming took off 6 bases at V and 0 bases at J, with 11 bases between the two ends. Per germline, CDR1 MNHEY and CDR2 SVGEGT. The CDR3 is 15 residues long. In nucleotides, the CDR3 is TGTGCCAGCAGCCTTTACAGGGCAACTAATGAAAAACTGTTTTTT. Translation: CASSLYRATNEKLFF.

This clone occurred a few times. The chain employs TRBV27 and TRBJ2-3; D possibly corresponds to TRBD1 (6 bases). V was cut by 5 bases and J by 1 base, with 16 bases left in between. Germline V lookup: CDR1 MNHEY, CDR2 SMNVEV (reference sequence). The CDR3 has 16 amino acids. The CDR3: CASSIQGLSGTDTQYF. CDR3 nucleotides: TGTGCCAGCAGTATACAGGGTCTGTCAGGCACAGATACGCAGTATTTT.

There are a few counts of this clone. The chain uses TRBV29-1 and TRBJ1-5, with D possibly matching TRBD1 (6 bases). The germline V gene has CDR1 SQVTM and CDR2 ANQGSEA. CDR3 size: 12 residues. Trimming stripped 7 bases from V and 2 bases from J, with 9 bases between. The CDR3 DNA is TGCAGCGCGGGACACCGCAATCAGCCCCAGCATTTT. Translating gives CSAGHRNQPQHF.

The chain recombines TRBV3-1 (or the pseudogene TRBV3-2) with TRBJ2-7, with a possible D match to TRBD1 (5 bases). Germline CDR1 reads LGHDT; CDR2 reads YNNKEL (reference sequence). The CDR3 extends over 11 amino acids. V dropped 8 bases and J dropped 5 bases, with 10 bases sitting between them. DNA for the CDR3: TGTGCCAGCCAGGGCGCCAACGAGCAGTACTTC. Protein: CASQGANEQYF.

V is TRBV5-1 and J is TRBJ2-1, with TRBD1 matching over 12 bases. The CDR3 extends over 15 amino acids. The V and J ends lost 4 bases and 5 bases, in that order; junction bases with no gene match: 4. Germline V lookup: CDR1 SGHRS, CDR2 YFSETQ. For the CDR3, the DNA is TGCGCCAGCAGCCACGGGACAGGGGGCAACAATGAGCAGTTCTTC. Its translation is CASSHGTGGNNEQFF.

V usage is TRBV19 and J usage is TRBJ2-1, with 7 bases fitting TRBD1. The length of the CDR3 is 16 residues. The germline V gene encodes CDR1 LNHDA and CDR2 SQIVND (reference sequence). Trimming took 6 bases from V and 4 from J; bases not matched to a gene: 12. DNA of the CDR3: TGTGCCAGTAGACCTGGCCGGGACAGTCAATACAATGAGCAGTTCTTC. It is translated as CASRPGRDSQYNEQFF.

This rearrangement joins TRBV14 to TRBJ1-1, with 7 positions matching TRBD1. With V trimmed by 4 bases and J by 1 base, 0 bases remained unmatched. This CDR3 has 13 residues. Germline V gene sequence: CDR1 SGHDN, CDR2 FVKESK. The CDR3 coding sequence is TGTGCCAGCAGCCGGGACAGGAACACTGAAGCTTTCTTT. Protein: CASSRDRNTEAFF. Based on the CDR3 plus reference TRBV14 and TRBJ1-1, the full variable domain is EAGVTQFPSHSVIEKGQTVTLRCDPISGHDNLYWYRRVMGKEIKFLLHFVKESKQDESGMPNNRFLAERTGGTYSTLKVQPAELEDSGVYFCASSRDRNTEAFFGQGTRLTVV.

This rearrangement joins TRBV29-1 to TRBJ1-1; 7 nucleotides line up with TRBD1. The CDR3 extends over 15 amino acids. J lost 0 bases, V lost 6 bases, and 10 bases had no gene match. Germline CDR1 SQVTM, CDR2 ANQGSEA. For the CDR3, the DNA is TGCAGCGTCCCCGGGTTAGGGGGCATGAACACTGAAGCTTTCTTT. Amino acids: CSVPGLGGMNTEAFF.

V gene TRBV27 combines with J gene TRBJ1-6, with D possibly matching TRBD1 (6 bases). Germline assignment: CDR1 MNHEY and CDR2 SMNVEV (reference sequence). V was cut by 2 bases and J by 6 bases, with 8 bases left in between. The CDR3 totals 14 residues. The CDR3, as DNA: TGTGCCAGCAGTTTACGCAGGGGTAATTCACCCCTCCACTTT. It translates to CASSLRRGNSPLHF.

The chain recombines TRBV7-3 with TRBJ1-6; 10 nucleotides agree with TRBD1. The V gene's germline CDR1 is SGHTA and CDR2 FQGTGA. CDR3 size: 14 residues. The J segment lost 9 bases and the V segment lost 4 bases, leaving 3 bases of the junction unmatched. In nucleotides, the CDR3 is TGTGCCAGCAGCTGGGGGGACAGGGGTTCACCCCTCCACTTT. Protein: CASSWGDRGSPLHF.

V usage is TRBV2 and J usage is TRBJ1-4; the match to TRBD1 covers 9 bases. After removal of 2 bases from V and 4 bases from J, the junction contained 8 bases not matched to a gene. The CDR3 has 17 residues. CDR1 SNHLY and CDR2 FYNNEI come from the germline V gene. The CDR3 bases are TGTGCCAGCAGTGAAAGTAGGGGACAGGGAATTAATGAAAAACTGTTTTTT. Translated: CASSESRGQGINEKLFF.

CDR3 bases: TGTGCCAGCAGTTTAGTGTTCAGGGCCGGTCAGCCCCAGCATTTT. This gives the protein CASSLVFRAGQPQHF. The chain combines TRBV27 with TRBJ1-5; possibly TRBD1 for D (5 bases). This CDR3 comprises 15 residues. CDR1 MNHEY and CDR2 SMNVEV come from the germline V gene (reference sequence). Trimming shortened V by 2 bases and J by 6 bases, and 14 bases separated the two germline ends.

The rearrangement links TRBV7-3 to TRBJ1-2; D is ambiguous. This CDR3 is 15 amino acids long. Germline V gene data show CDR1 as SGHTA and CDR2 as FQGTGA. Trimming removed 0 bases from V and 3 bases from J, with 11 bases in between. The CDR3 DNA follows: TGTGCCAGCAGCTTAACAGGATGGCAGGACTATGGCTACACCTTC. This encodes CASSLTGWQDYGYTF. The full variable domain, rest sourced from reference TRBV7-3 and TRBJ1-2, is GAGVSQTPSNKVTEKGKYVELRCDPISGHTALYWYRQSLGQGPEFLIYFQGTGAADDSGLPNDRFFAVRPEGSVSTLKIQRTERGDSAVYLCASSLTGWQDYGYTFGSGTRLTVV.

V usage is TRBV6-5 and J usage is TRBJ2-7; 11 bases are a match to TRBD1. The germline gives CDR1 MNHEY, CDR2 SVGAGI. J was trimmed by 2 bases and V by 8 bases; bases with no gene match: 5. The CDR3 totals 14 residues. The chain's CDR3 is CASGPGQGAYEQYF. The CDR3 region has the DNA TGTGCCAGCGGGCCGGGACAGGGGGCCTACGAGCAGTACTTC.

The rearrangement links TRBV19 to TRBJ1-5, with 9 nucleotides matching TRBD1. The CDR3 consists of 16 residues. J was trimmed by 10 bases and V by 6 bases; bases with no gene match: 16. Germline assignment: CDR1 LNHDA and CDR2 SQIVND (reference sequence). CDR3 region: CASRRDRAHRGGPQHF. The CDR3 DNA reads TGTGCCAGTAGGCGGGACAGGGCGCATCGGGGGGGACCCCAGCATTTT.

This chain links TRBV6-1 with TRBJ1-2; TRBD1 is a possible D gene (6 bases). This CDR3 region has 14 residues. Per germline, CDR1 MNHNS and CDR2 SASEGT. Trimming removed 2 bases from V and 5 bases from J, with 12 bases in between. CDR3 sequence (DNA): TGTGCCAGCAGTGAAACGGGGAGGGGGTATGGCTACACCTTC. The encoded protein is CASSETGRGYGYTF.

This rearrangement joins TRBV6-5 to TRBJ2-2; D is perhaps TRBD1 (6 bases). Germline V gene sequence: CDR1 MNHEY, CDR2 SVGAGI. The ends were cut back, 2 bases at V and 2 bases at J, with 9 bases in the middle. The CDR3 contains 15 residues. CDR3 sequence (DNA): TGTGCCAGCAGTTACATGGGGGCCAACACCGGGGAGCTGTTTTTT. It translates to CASSYMGANTGELFF.

This chain connects TRBV6-2 or TRBV6-3 to TRBJ1-1; no firm D call. This CDR3 is built from 14 residues. V was cut by 6 bases and J by 0 bases, with 11 bases left in between. Germline assignment: CDR1 MNHEY and CDR2 SVGEGT. CDR3 bases: TGTGCCAGCAGCCTCAGAGGAGTGAACACTGAAGCTTTCTTT. Its translation: CASSLRGVNTEAFF.

On this clone: Other DNA sequences in the sample encode the same CDR3. The chain uses TRBV18 and TRBJ1-1; 7 nucleotides align to TRBD1. The CDR3 is 14 amino acids. Germline assignment: CDR1 KGHSH and CDR2 LQKENI. J was trimmed by 0 bases and V by 3 bases; bases with no gene match: 1. CDR3 nucleotides: TGTGCCAGCTCACCGACAGGGATGAACACTGAAGCTTTCTTT. This gives the protein CASSPTGMNTEAFF.

This clone showed up just once. The chain is built from TRBV9 and TRBJ2-3; the D gene is possibly TRBD1 (6 bases). The CDR3 runs 17 residues. The V and J ends lost 0 bases and 0 bases respectively, with 14 bases between them. Germline V CDR1 and CDR2: SGDLS, YYNGEE. The CDR3 reads CASSVEGGTLSTDTQYF. DNA for the CDR3: TGTGCCAGCAGCGTAGAAGGGGGAACCCTTAGCACAGATACGCAGTATTTT.

This clone was seen only once. The chain links TRBV7-6 to TRBJ1-6, with 8 bases matching TRBD1. Trimming removed 4 bases from V and 6 bases from J; junction bases left unmatched: 14. The CDR3 is made up of 18 amino acids. Germline V gene sequence: CDR1 SGHVS, CDR2 FNYEAQ. CDR3 residues: CASSSTSGTGDFNSPLHF. The CDR3 DNA sequence: TGTGCCAGCAGCTCAACCTCCGGGACAGGAGATTTTAATTCACCCCTCCACTTT.

The rearrangement uses TRBV19 and TRBJ1-1; possibly TRBD1 for D (5 bases). This CDR3 contains 14 residues. Trimming took 3 bases from V and 10 from J, leaving 18 bases between them. CDR1 is LNHDA and CDR2 is SQIVND in the germline V gene (reference sequence). The CDR3 nucleotides read TGTGCCAGTAGTATTGCTGGGCAGGGCGGTGTAGCTTTCTTT. Amino acid sequence: CASSIAGQGGVAFF.

This chain uses TRBV7-2 with TRBJ2-2; 14 bases are a match to TRBD2. V lost 6 bases and J lost 3; bases outside the gene matches: 9. The CDR3 totals 18 residues. CDR1 is SGHTA, CDR2 FQGNSA, per germline. CDR3 sequence: CASSQTSGGVRYTGELFF. For the CDR3, the DNA is TGTGCCAGCAGTCAGACTAGCGGGGGGGTGAGGTACACCGGGGAGCTGTTTTTT.

This clone was detected a few times. The rearrangement joins TRBV7-4 to TRBJ1-5, with D maybe TRBD1 (5 bases). The CDR3 loop spans 13 amino acids. Trimming stripped 5 bases from V and 7 bases from J, with 12 bases between. CDR1 is SGHVT and CDR2 is SQSDAQ in the germline V gene. DNA of the CDR3: TGTGCCAGCAGCCCCGAGAAGGGGCAGCCCCAGCATTTT. Its protein product is CASSPEKGQPQHF. Combining the CDR3 with reference TRBV7-4 and TRBJ1-5 gives the whole variable domain GAGVSQSPRYKVAKRGRDVALRCDSISGHVTLYWYRQTLGQGSEVLTYSQSDAQRDKSGRPSGRFSAERPERSVSTLKIQRTEQGDSAVYLCASSPEKGQPQHFGDGTRLSIL.

The chain uses TRBV9 and TRBJ2-2; tentative D call: TRBD2 (7 bases). This CDR3 contains 15 residues. Germline CDR1 is SGDLS and CDR2 is YYNGEE. V was clipped by 2 bases and J by 4 bases, with 12 bases between them. The CDR3 is CASSVAGAFTGELFF. The CDR3 nucleotides read TGTGCCAGCAGCGTCGCGGGGGCGTTCACCGGGGAGCTGTTTTTT.